The 10 T cell receptor beta chains in this list originate from one sample, sequenced in a study of blood T cell repertoires in COVID-19. Repertoires were generated with immunoSEQ multiplex PCR, while TCRdb's copy carries only in-frame clones and drops some. The table lists approximately 400,000 clones, roughly nine tenths of them singletons. Sequencing input: peripheral blood. The receptors stem from a man aged 40-49 years with acute or convalescent COVID-19.

V gene TRBV6-5 combines with J gene TRBJ1-4, with a weak D call TRBD1 (6 bases). CDR3 length: 14 residues. Trimming removed 6 bases from V and 2 bases from J, with 10 bases in between. Germline lookup yields CDR1 MNHEY and CDR2 SVGAGI. CDR3 loop: CASRDQGTNEKLFF. As DNA, the CDR3 is TGTGCCAGCAGAGACCAGGGGACTAATGAAAAACTGTTTTTT.

This clone showed up just a few times. The chain has TRBV28 and TRBJ1-6; TRBD1 matches 9 bases. The junction had 6 bases not matched to a gene; V was cut back by 6 bases and J by 3 bases. The germline V gene has CDR1 MDHEN and CDR2 SYDVKM. The CDR3 runs 16 residues. The CDR3 DNA sequence: TGTGCCAGCAGGTCGGAGACAGGGGGCTATAATTCACCCCTCCACTTT. It translates to CASRSETGGYNSPLHF. Complete variable domain (other parts from reference TRBV28 and TRBJ1-6): DVKVTQSSRYLVKRTGEKVFLECVQDMDHENMFWYRQDPGLGLRLIYFSYDVKMKEKGDIPEGYSVSREKKERFSLILESASTNQTSMYLCASRSETGGYNSPLHFGNGTRLTVT.

This clone has a handful of counts. In DNA, the CDR3 is TGCAGTGCTAGAGATGGGAGGGGACAGTACTTC. Its translation: CSARDGRGQYF. The rearrangement joins TRBV20-1 to TRBJ2-7; 7 nucleotides agree with TRBD2. The CDR3 contains 11 residues. Germline loops: CDR1 DFQATT, CDR2 SNEGSKA (reference sequence). Losses at the gene ends were 0 bases for V and 10 bases for J; bases not matched to a gene: 3.

The chain carries TRBV18 and TRBJ1-2, with 9 bases identical to TRBD1. The junction had 6 bases not matched to a gene; V was cut back by 0 bases and J by 4 bases. CDR3 length equals 16 residues. In germline, CDR1 is KGHSH, CDR2 LQKENI. In DNA form, the CDR3 reads TGTGCCAGCTCACCACCTTCCGGGACAGGGTCCTATGGCTACACCTTC. Translated: CASSPPSGTGSYGYTF.

The V call is TRBV19, the J call TRBJ1-2, with 10 bases that match TRBD1. Germline-derived CDR1 and CDR2 are LNHDA and SQIVND (reference sequence). The CDR3 consists of 14 residues. V shed 4 bases and J 8 bases; nucleotides not matched to a gene: 7. Here the CDR3 DNA reads TGTGCCAGTAGTAGCGACAGGGGGCGATCCGGCTACACCTTC. This translates into CASSSDRGRSGYTF.

This chain links TRBV2 with TRBJ2-3; TRBD1 aligns across 12 bases. In germline, CDR1 is SNHLY, CDR2 FYNNEI. V was clipped by 4 bases and J by 1 base; unmatched bases: 9. The CDR3 sequence is 18 residues long. The CDR3: CASSALPGQGAGTDTQYF. The CDR3 nucleotides are TGTGCCAGCAGTGCCCTACCGGGACAGGGGGCGGGCACAGATACGCAGTATTTT.

This chain joins TRBV2 and TRBJ1-1; TRBD1 might be the D (6 bases). The V gene lost 6 bases and the J gene lost 4 bases, with 15 bases spanning the gap. CDR1 and CDR2 from the germline V gene are SNHLY and FYNNEI. This CDR3 comprises 14 residues. CDR3 protein: CASSSDREFTEAFF. The CDR3 DNA sequence: TGTGCCAGCAGCTCGGACAGAGAGTTCACTGAAGCTTTCTTT.

V gene TRBV7-2 combines with J gene TRBJ2-7; D perhaps matches TRBD1 (7 bases). Germline CDR1 and CDR2: SGHTA and FQGNSA. The CDR3 is 16 residues long. V was trimmed by 5 bases and J by 3 bases, leaving 20 bases between them. DNA for the CDR3: TGTGCCAGCAGCGTCGGACCCGGACAGGAGGGCTACGAGCAGTACTTC. This gives the protein CASSVGPGQEGYEQYF.

The V gene is TRBV27, the J gene TRBJ1-2; a weak D match, TRBD1 (6 bases). The CDR3 runs 13 residues. Looked up from germline, CDR1 is MNHEY and CDR2 is SMNVEV (reference sequence). V was pared by 6 bases and J by 8 bases, with 16 bases between. CDR3 DNA sequence: TGTGCCAGCAGGCGAGGGGGGGCCGACGGCTACACCTTC. Translating gives CASRRGGADGYTF.

The V gene is TRBV21-1, the J gene TRBJ1-4. TRBV21-1 is designated a pseudogene. This CDR3 has 16 residues. The CDR3 spells CASSKGEGWGNEKLFF. The CDR3 DNA sequence: TGTGCCAGCAGCAAAGGGGAGGGATGGGGTAATGAAAAACTGTTTTTT.